This TCR beta chain was sequenced in a study of blood T cell repertoires in COVID-19. For the study at large: The United States, Italy and Spain provided the acute and convalescent COVID-19 samples. T cells, B-cell-depleted T cells, or PBMCs supplied cDNA or gDNA.

Original methodology: The assay estimated nucleated cells by amplifying reference gene primers. Assay: immunoSEQ multiplex PCR; the TCRdb copy retains only in-frame clones and omits some. That table supplies the V and J calls and clone size; D and trimming were determined from the DNA. The sample records 120,000 or so clones, around 88% being singletons. Material for sequencing was peripheral blood. This receptor was obtained from an elderly man with active or convalescent COVID-19.

The CDR3: CASSLMGQEQPQHF. The CDR3 coding sequence is TGTGCCAGCAGCTTGATGGGGCAGGAACAGCCCCAGCATTTT. The V gene is TRBV5-6, the J gene TRBJ1-5; D possibly corresponds to TRBD1 (5 bases). The CDR3 covers 14 residues. Germline V gives CDR1 SGHDT, CDR2 YYEEEE. Trimming cost V 1 base and J 7 bases, with 12 bases left between them.